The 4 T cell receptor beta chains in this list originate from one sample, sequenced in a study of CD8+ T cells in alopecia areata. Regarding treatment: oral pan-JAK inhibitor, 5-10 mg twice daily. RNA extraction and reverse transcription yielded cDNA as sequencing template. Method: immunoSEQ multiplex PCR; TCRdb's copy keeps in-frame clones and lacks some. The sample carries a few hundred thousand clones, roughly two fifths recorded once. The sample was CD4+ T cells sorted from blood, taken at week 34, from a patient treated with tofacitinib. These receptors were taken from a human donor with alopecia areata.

In nucleotides, the CDR3 is TGCGCCAGCAGGATTCAGGGGCACGAGACCCAGTACTTC. Translation: CASRIQGHETQYF. The chain is built from TRBV5-1 and TRBJ2-5; tentative D call: TRBD1 (6 bases). The CDR3 is made up of 13 amino acids. Germline V CDR1 and CDR2: SGHRS, YFSETQ. Trimming removed 5 bases at V and 5 bases at J, with 13 bases between.

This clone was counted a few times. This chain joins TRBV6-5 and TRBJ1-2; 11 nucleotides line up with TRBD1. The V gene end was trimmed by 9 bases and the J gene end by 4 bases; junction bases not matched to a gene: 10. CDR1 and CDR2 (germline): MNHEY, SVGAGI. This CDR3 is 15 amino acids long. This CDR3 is CASFPRDRGSYGYTF. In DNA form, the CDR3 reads TGTGCCAGTTTCCCCCGGGACAGGGGGAGCTATGGCTACACCTTC.

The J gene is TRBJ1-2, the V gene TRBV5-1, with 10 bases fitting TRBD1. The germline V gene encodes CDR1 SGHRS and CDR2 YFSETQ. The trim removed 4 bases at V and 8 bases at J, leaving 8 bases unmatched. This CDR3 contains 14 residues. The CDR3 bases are TGCGCCAGCAGCCCACGACAGGGGGCGGGAGGCTACACCTTC. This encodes CASSPRQGAGGYTF.

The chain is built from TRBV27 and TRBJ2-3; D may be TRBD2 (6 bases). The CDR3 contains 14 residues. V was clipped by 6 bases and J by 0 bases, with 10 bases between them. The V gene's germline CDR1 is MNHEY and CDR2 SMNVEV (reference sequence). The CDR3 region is CASREGVSTDTQYF. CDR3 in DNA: TGTGCCAGCAGGGAGGGAGTTAGCACAGATACGCAGTATTTT.